These 29 T cell receptor beta chains originate from one sample sequenced in a study of T cells in Graves' hyperthyroidism and ophthalmopathy. RNA transcripts gave rise to amplified TCR beta CDR3 regions. HTBI primers drove first-round RT-PCR of the TCR CDR3. From the multiplex PCR reads, TCRdb called clonotypes with MiXCR, one entry per CDR3 protein. The data hold roughly 400,000 distinct CDR3 sequences, with more than 12% observed a single time. Input material: blood. All receptors come from a man aged 50 to 60 with Graves' ophthalmopathy.

This clonotype appeared many times. The V and J genes are TRBV12-3 or TRBV12-4 and TRBJ2-2; the match to TRBD1 covers 8 bases. CDR3 length equals 15 residues. V was clipped by 5 bases and J by 0 bases; unmatched bases: 2. The CDR3 is CASSKQGANTGELFF. As DNA, the CDR3 is TGTGCCAGCAGTAAACAGGGGGCGAACACCGGGGAGCTGTTTTTT.

There are many counts of this clonotype. The rearrangement joins TRBV3-1 to TRBJ2-5; D is ambiguous. V was shortened by 0 bases and J by 4 bases, with 9 bases between the two germline ends. Germline-derived CDR1 and CDR2 are LGHDT and YNNKEL (reference sequence). The CDR3 is 14 residues long. The chain's CDR3 is CASSQEPGLETQYF. The CDR3 nucleotides are TGTGCCAGCAGCCAAGAACCAGGTTTAGAGACCCAGTACTTC.

At least ten counts were recorded for this clonotype. The genes are TRBV29-1 and TRBJ2-7, with 7 bases fitting TRBD2. The CDR3 sequence is 13 residues long. With V trimmed by 3 bases and J by 3 bases, 5 bases remained unmatched. The germline V gene has CDR1 SQVTM and CDR2 ANQGSEA. CDR3 loop: CSVDWEGIYEQYF. DNA for the CDR3: TGCAGCGTTGATTGGGAGGGGATCTACGAGCAGTACTTC.

This clonotype showed up many times. V and J are TRBV20-1 and TRBJ1-2, with D tentatively TRBD1 (5 bases). Deletions cut 3 bases from V and 6 bases from J, with 11 bases between. This CDR3 is 12 amino acids long. Per germline, CDR1 DFQATT and CDR2 SNEGSKA (reference sequence). CDR3 amino acids: CSASPLGDGYTF. The CDR3 bases are TGCAGTGCTAGCCCCTTAGGGGATGGCTACACCTTC.

This clonotype was recorded at least ten times. The V gene is TRBV9, the J gene TRBJ1-2; a possible D gene is TRBD1 (6 bases). CDR3 size: 14 residues. V was shortened by 4 bases and J by 8 bases, with 18 bases between the two germline ends. The germline V gene encodes CDR1 SGDLS and CDR2 YYNGEE. CDR3 residues: CASSPRQVQGGYTF. In nucleotides, the CDR3 is TGTGCCAGCAGCCCAAGACAGGTGCAGGGAGGCTACACCTTC.

This clonotype was recorded many times. CDR3 region: CASSLVSGRSEEQYF. The CDR3, as DNA: TGTGCCAGCTCACTTGTTAGCGGGAGATCGGAGGAGCAGTACTTC. The chain uses TRBV18 and TRBJ2-7; 9 nucleotides match TRBD2. Germline V lookup: CDR1 KGHSH, CDR2 LQKENI. V was clipped by 4 bases and J by 7 bases; unmatched bases: 11. This CDR3 spans 15 amino acids.

This clonotype occurred many times. The rearrangement links TRBV20-1 to TRBJ2-7; D remains ambiguous. Germline CDR1 DFQATT, CDR2 SNEGSKA (reference sequence). Trimming removed 6 bases from V and 4 bases from J, with 19 bases in between. CDR3 length: 14 residues. The DNA of the CDR3 is TGCAGTGCAAGCACTCAGCTAGTGAATTACGAGCAGTACTTC. Translated: CSASTQLVNYEQYF.

In this sample, this clonotype turned up once. The rearrangement joins TRBV28 to TRBJ2-7; 10 nucleotides align to TRBD2. This CDR3 is 16 amino acids long. J lost 1 base, V lost 6 bases, and 9 bases had no gene match. Germline values: CDR1 MDHEN, CDR2 SYDVKM. The CDR3 nucleotides are TGTGCCAGCAGACTACTAGCGGGGCGGCTGTCCTACGAGCAGTACTTC. This gives the protein CASRLLAGRLSYEQYF.

This clonotype was seen at least ten times. This chain connects TRBV18 to TRBJ2-3, with TRBD2 matching over 8 bases. The V gene end was trimmed by 0 bases and the J gene end by 6 bases; junction bases not matched to a gene: 2. CDR1 KGHSH and CDR2 LQKENI come from the germline V gene. The CDR3 loop spans 14 amino acids. The CDR3 spells CASSPPGLVDTQYF. The CDR3 nucleotides are TGTGCCAGCTCACCACCGGGACTAGTGGATACGCAGTATTTT. The whole variable domain, remainder taken from reference TRBV18 and TRBJ2-3, is NAGVMQNPRHLVRRRGQEARLRCSPMKGHSHVYWYRQLPEEGLKFMVYLQKENIIDESGMPKERFSAEFPKEGPSILRIQQVVRGDSAAYFCASSPPGLVDTQYFGPGTRLTVL.

V usage is TRBV20-1 and J usage is TRBJ2-3, with TRBD2 matching over 7 bases. This CDR3 has 13 amino acids. Looked up from germline, CDR1 is DFQATT and CDR2 is SNEGSKA (reference sequence). Written as DNA, the CDR3 is TGCAGCGGGGTAGCGGGTAGCACAGATACGCAGTATTTT. Its translation is CSGVAGSTDTQYF.

Ten or more counts support this clonotype. The V call is TRBV28, the J call TRBJ2-4; maybe TRBD2 (5 bases). Trimming removed 4 bases from V and 9 bases from J, with 13 bases in between. Germline assignment: CDR1 MDHEN and CDR2 SYDVKM. There are 13 residues in the CDR3. The CDR3 loop reads CASSSGLRGIQYF. The CDR3 DNA reads TGTGCCAGCAGTTCAGGCCTACGGGGCATTCAGTACTTC.

This sequence joins TRBV12-3 or TRBV12-4 and TRBJ2-3; 8 positions match TRBD2. The V and J ends lost 6 bases and 1 base, in that order; junction bases with no gene match: 12. This CDR3 spans 17 amino acids. CDR3 in DNA: TGTGCCAGCAGCCCCCACACTAGCGGTTGGGGCACAGATACGCAGTATTTT. It yields the protein CASSPHTSGWGTDTQYF.

Of note for this clonotype: A single base separates this from a much larger clone, so it may be a read error. The chain joins TRBV6-1 to TRBJ2-1, with 14 bases that match TRBD2. CDR1 MNHNS and CDR2 SASEGT come from the germline V gene. V gave up 7 bases and J gave up 10 bases; unmatched junction bases: 6. This CDR3 is built from 14 residues. In nucleotides, the CDR3 is TGTGCCAGCACCGGACTAGCGGGAGGAAGCGAGCAGTTCTTC. As protein: CASTGLAGGSEQFF.

The rearrangement links TRBV5-1 to TRBJ2-1, with TRBD2 matching over 12 bases. There are 15 residues in the CDR3. J was trimmed by 9 bases and V by 3 bases; bases with no gene match: 7. Germline values: CDR1 SGHRS, CDR2 YFSETQ. The CDR3 loop is CASSSQLAGGPEQFF. The CDR3, as DNA: TGCGCCAGCAGCTCACAACTAGCGGGAGGACCTGAGCAGTTCTTC.

The table lists this clonotype with many counts. The V and J genes are TRBV20-1 and TRBJ2-7, with TRBD2 identical over 7 bases. Germline V CDR1 and CDR2: DFQATT, SNEGSKA (reference sequence). V trimming: 7 bases; J trimming: 6 bases; junction bases outside the gene matches: 18. The CDR3 covers 15 residues. CDR3 sequence reads: CSVWFVGGSSREQYF. CDR3 in DNA: TGCAGTGTTTGGTTTGTCGGCGGGAGTTCTCGCGAGCAGTACTTC.

This clonotype was seen a few times. J is TRBJ2-5 and V is TRBV20-1; TRBD2 agrees at 10 bases. V lost 3 bases and J lost 10; bases outside the gene matches: 14. The CDR3 is 15 amino acids. Germline loops: CDR1 DFQATT, CDR2 SNEGSKA (reference sequence). The CDR3 reads CSASVASGRGKIQYF. The CDR3 bases are TGCAGTGCTAGTGTCGCTAGCGGGAGAGGAAAGATCCAGTACTTC.

A few counts support this clonotype. The gene calls are TRBV29-1 and TRBJ1-2, with 10 nucleotides matching TRBD1. The CDR3 totals 11 residues. Germline V gene data show CDR1 as SQVTM and CDR2 as ANQGSEA. After removal of 7 bases from V and 7 bases from J, the junction contained 3 bases not matched to a gene. This CDR3 is CSGGQGVGYTF. CDR3 bases: TGCAGCGGTGGACAGGGGGTTGGCTACACCTTC.

This clonotype was seen repeatedly, ten times or more. This chain connects TRBV7-8 to TRBJ2-5; possibly TRBD1 or TRBD2 for D (5 bases each). This CDR3 has 16 residues. V lost 1 base and J 4 bases, leaving 16 bases between the germline ends. The germline CDR1 and CDR2 sequences are SGHVS and FQNEAQ. CDR3 residues: CASSLERLAGAETQYF. The DNA of the CDR3 is TGTGCCAGCAGCTTAGAGCGTCTAGCTGGGGCAGAGACCCAGTACTTC.

CDR3 loop: CSASRPGTRPTGELFF. The CDR3 nucleotides read TGCAGTGCTTCTCGACCGGGTACTAGGCCCACCGGGGAGCTGTTTTTT. The chain recombines TRBV20-1 with TRBJ2-2, with D perhaps TRBD2 (5 bases). Deletions cut 5 bases from V and 4 bases from J, with 20 bases between. Germline loops: CDR1 DFQATT, CDR2 SNEGSKA (reference sequence). CDR3 length: 16 amino acids.

This clonotype appeared many times. This chain joins TRBV18 and TRBJ2-1; 8 positions match TRBD1. The CDR3 runs to 14 residues. V was clipped by 3 bases and J by 6 bases; unmatched bases: 4. Germline CDR1 is KGHSH and CDR2 is LQKENI. Written as DNA, the CDR3 is TGTGCCAGCTCACCGGACAGGGTAGGCAATGAGCAGTTCTTC. Translating it yields CASSPDRVGNEQFF.

This clonotype was observed a handful of times. The genes are TRBV5-1 and TRBJ1-1, with 9 bases matching TRBD1. Looked up from germline, CDR1 is SGHRS and CDR2 is YFSETQ. CDR3 length: 13 amino acids. The ends lost 2 bases at V and 8 bases at J; junction bases unmatched: 4. CDR3 amino acids: CASSFLTGGEAFF. The CDR3 DNA reads TGCGCCAGCAGCTTCTTGACAGGGGGGGAAGCTTTCTTT. The entire variable domain, with the rest obtained from reference TRBV5-1 and TRBJ1-1, is as follows: KAGVTQTPRYLIKTRGQQVTLSCSPISGHRSVSWYQQTPGQGLQFLFEYFSETQRNKGNFPGRFSGRQFSNSRSEMNVSTLELGDSALYLCASSFLTGGEAFFGQGTRLTVV.

The sample holds a few counts of this clonotype. The genes are TRBV5-1 and TRBJ2-6; possibly TRBD1 or TRBD2 for D (5 bases each). This CDR3 region has 17 residues. The V end was cut by 2 bases, the J end by 0 bases, with 12 bases between. The germline V gene has CDR1 SGHRS and CDR2 YFSETQ. The CDR3 bases are TGCGCCAGCAGCTTAAACCGGGGCCACTCTGGGGCCAACGTCCTGACTTTC. It codes for CASSLNRGHSGANVLTF.

Many counts were recorded for this clonotype. V is TRBV28 and J is TRBJ1-5; 7 bases align to TRBD1. This CDR3 spans 15 amino acids. Germline V CDR1 and CDR2: MDHEN, SYDVKM. After removal of 6 bases from V and 0 bases from J, the junction contained 5 bases not matched to a gene. The CDR3 reads CASRAGTVSNQPQHF. CDR3 DNA: TGTGCCAGCAGAGCCGGGACAGTTAGCAATCAGCCCCAGCATTTT.

The chain employs TRBV6-2 or TRBV6-3 and TRBJ2-1; D unclear. This CDR3 is 13 amino acids long. Germline loops: CDR1 MNHEY, CDR2 SVGEGT. V lost 2 bases, J lost 8 bases, and 10 bases lay in between. CDR3 DNA sequence: TGTGCCAGCAGTTACATAGATTCCCATGAGCAGTTCTTC. Its translation is CASSYIDSHEQFF.

The table lists this clonotype with many counts. The chain employs TRBV12-3 or TRBV12-4 and TRBJ2-3; D uncertain. CDR3 size: 15 residues. The V gene lost 3 bases and the J gene lost 4 bases, with 14 bases spanning the gap. This chain's CDR3 is CASSFFDRAPDTQYF. The DNA for the CDR3 is TGTGCCAGCAGTTTCTTTGATCGGGCCCCAGATACGCAGTATTTT.

Note on this clonotype: Sequence at one end of the junction differs from germline and may be a read error. The rearrangement links TRBV18 to TRBJ2-5; D might be TRBD1 or TRBD2, each matching 5 bases. The CDR3 sequence is 14 residues long. Germline assignment: CDR1 KGHSH and CDR2 LQKENI. The CDR3 DNA follows: TGTGCCAGCTCCAGGGCCGGGAACCAAGAGGCCCAGTACTTC. Its translation is CASSRAGNQEAQYF.

This clonotype has ten or more counts. V is TRBV10-2 and J is TRBJ1-1; D remains unclear. Germline CDR1 and CDR2: WSHSY and SAAADI. Trimming left V 6 bases short and J 11 bases short, with 19 bases between. This CDR3 has 13 amino acids. The DNA for the CDR3 is TGCGCCAGCAGCGTGGGATTCACTACCCAGGCTTTCTTT. Its protein is CASSVGFTTQAFF.

This clonotype was seen at least ten times. The chain uses TRBV7-9 and TRBJ2-5; 8 bases line up with TRBD1. The CDR3 extends over 12 amino acids. Looked up from germline, CDR1 is SEHNR and CDR2 is FQNEAQ (reference sequence). Trimming removed 5 bases from V and 13 bases from J; junction bases left unmatched: 9. The CDR3 loop is CASSPDRGRMYF. The CDR3 bases are TGTGCCAGCAGCCCCGACAGGGGTCGTATGTACTTC. Using reference TRBV7-9 and TRBJ2-5 for the parts outside the CDR3, the full variable domain is DTGVSQNPRHKITKRGQNVTFRCDPISEHNRLYWYRQTLGQGPEFLTYFQNEAQLEKSRLLSDRFSAERPKGSFSTLEIQRTEQGDSAMYLCASSPDRGRMYFGPGTRLLVL.

The V call is TRBV7-2, the J call TRBJ1-2; TRBD1 is a possible D gene (6 bases). From germline, CDR1 is SGHTA and CDR2 FQGNSA. The CDR3 extends over 13 amino acids. Deletions cut 3 bases from V and 4 bases from J, with 9 bases between. Written as DNA, the CDR3 is TGTGCCAGCAGCTTTCGAGGGGGCTATGGCTACACCTTC. It encodes CASSFRGGYGYTF.